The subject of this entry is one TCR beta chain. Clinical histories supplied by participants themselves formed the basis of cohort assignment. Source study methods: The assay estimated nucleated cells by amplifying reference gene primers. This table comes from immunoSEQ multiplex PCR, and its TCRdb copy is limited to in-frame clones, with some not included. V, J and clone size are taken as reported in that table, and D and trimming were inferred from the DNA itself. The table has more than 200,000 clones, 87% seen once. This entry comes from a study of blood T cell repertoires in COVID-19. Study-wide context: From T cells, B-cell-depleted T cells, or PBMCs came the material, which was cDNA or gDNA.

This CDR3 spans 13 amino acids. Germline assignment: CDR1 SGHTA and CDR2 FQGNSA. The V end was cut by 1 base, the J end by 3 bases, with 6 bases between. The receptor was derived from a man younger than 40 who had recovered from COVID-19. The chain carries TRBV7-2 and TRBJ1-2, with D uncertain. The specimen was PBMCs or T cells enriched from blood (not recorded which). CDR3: CASSLDRDYGYTF. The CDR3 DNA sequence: TGTGCCAGCAGCTTAGACAGAGACTATGGCTACACCTTC.